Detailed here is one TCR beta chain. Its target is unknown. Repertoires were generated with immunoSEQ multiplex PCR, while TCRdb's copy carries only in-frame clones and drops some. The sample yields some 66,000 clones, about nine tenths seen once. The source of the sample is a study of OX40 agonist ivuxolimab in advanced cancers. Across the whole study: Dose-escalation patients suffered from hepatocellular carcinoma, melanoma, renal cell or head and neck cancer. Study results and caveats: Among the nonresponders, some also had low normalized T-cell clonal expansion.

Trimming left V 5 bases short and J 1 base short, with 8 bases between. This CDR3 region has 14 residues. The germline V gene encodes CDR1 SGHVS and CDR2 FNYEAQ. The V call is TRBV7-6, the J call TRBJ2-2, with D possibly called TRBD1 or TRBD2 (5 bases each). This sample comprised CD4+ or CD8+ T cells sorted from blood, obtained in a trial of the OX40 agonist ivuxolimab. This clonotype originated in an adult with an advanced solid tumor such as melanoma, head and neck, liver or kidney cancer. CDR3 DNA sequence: TGTGCCAGCAGCCGGGGACGGAACACCGGGGAGCTGTTTTTT. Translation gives CASSRGRNTGELFF.